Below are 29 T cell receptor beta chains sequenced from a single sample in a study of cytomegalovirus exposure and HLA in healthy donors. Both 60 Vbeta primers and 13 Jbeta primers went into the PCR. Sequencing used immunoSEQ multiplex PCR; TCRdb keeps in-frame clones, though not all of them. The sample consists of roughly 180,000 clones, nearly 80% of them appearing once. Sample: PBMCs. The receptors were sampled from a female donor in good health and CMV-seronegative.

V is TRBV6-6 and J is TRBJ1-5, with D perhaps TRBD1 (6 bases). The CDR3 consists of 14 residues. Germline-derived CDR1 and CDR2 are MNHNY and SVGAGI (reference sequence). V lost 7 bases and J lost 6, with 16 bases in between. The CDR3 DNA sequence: TGTGCCAGCACCGGACAGTCTAAGCGTCAGCCCCAGCATTTT. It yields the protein CASTGQSKRQPQHF.

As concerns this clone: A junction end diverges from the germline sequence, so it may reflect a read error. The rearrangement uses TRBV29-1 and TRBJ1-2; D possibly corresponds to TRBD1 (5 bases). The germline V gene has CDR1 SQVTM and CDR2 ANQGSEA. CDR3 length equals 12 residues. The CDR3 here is CSTPRGDSTLIF. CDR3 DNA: TGCAGCACCCCCCGCGGAGACAGTACGTTAATCTTC. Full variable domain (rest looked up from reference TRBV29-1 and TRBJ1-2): SAVISQKPSRDICQRGTSLTIQCQVDSQVTMMFWYRQQPGQSLTLIATANQGSEATYESGFVIDKFPISRPNLTFSTLTVSNMSPEDSSIYLCSTPRGDSTLIFGSGTRLTVV.

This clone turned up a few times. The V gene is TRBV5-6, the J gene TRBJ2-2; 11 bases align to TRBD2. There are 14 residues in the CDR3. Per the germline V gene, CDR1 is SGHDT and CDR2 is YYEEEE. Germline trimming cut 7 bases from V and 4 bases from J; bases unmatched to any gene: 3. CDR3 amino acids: CASAGTSGTGELFF. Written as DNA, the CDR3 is TGTGCCAGCGCGGGGACTAGCGGCACCGGGGAGCTGTTTTTT.

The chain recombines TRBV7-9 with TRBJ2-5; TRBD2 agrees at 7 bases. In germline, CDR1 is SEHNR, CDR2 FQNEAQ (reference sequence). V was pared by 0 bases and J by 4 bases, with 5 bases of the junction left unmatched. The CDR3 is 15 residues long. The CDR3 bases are TGTGCCAGCAGCTTAGCGGGGAGGGCCGCAGAGACCCAGTACTTC. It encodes CASSLAGRAAETQYF.

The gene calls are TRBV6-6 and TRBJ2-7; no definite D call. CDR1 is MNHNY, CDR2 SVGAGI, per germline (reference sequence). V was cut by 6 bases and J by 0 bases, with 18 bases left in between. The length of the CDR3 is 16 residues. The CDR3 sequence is CASRHTKTFSSYEQYF. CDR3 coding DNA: TGTGCCAGCAGACATACGAAGACTTTTAGCTCCTACGAGCAGTACTTC.

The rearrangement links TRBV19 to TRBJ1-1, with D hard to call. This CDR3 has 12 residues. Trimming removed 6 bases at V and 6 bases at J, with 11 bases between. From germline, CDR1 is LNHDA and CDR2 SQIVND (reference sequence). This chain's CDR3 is CASRQSDSEAFF. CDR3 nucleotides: TGTGCCAGTAGACAATCGGACTCTGAAGCTTTCTTT.

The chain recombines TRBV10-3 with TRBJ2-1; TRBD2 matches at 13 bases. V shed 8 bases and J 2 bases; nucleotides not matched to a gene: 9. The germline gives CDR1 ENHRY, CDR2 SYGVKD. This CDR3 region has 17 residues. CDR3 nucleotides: TGTGCCATCGAAGGGACTAGCGGGATTGGCGCCTACAATGAGCAGTTCTTC. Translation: CAIEGTSGIGAYNEQFF.

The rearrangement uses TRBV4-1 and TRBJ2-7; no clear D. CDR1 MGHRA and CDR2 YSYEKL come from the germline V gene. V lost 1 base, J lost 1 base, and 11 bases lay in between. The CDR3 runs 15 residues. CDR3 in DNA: TGCGCCAGCAGCCAAGGGTTTACAAGTTCCTACGAGCAGTACTTC. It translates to CASSQGFTSSYEQYF.

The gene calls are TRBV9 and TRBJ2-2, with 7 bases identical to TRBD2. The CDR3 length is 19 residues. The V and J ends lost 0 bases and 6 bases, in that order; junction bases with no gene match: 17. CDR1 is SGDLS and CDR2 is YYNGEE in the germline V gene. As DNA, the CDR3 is TGTGCCAGCAGCGTAGTTCCAGCGGGGCTCGTTCTGGCCCCCGGGGAGCTGTTTTTT. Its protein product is CASSVVPAGLVLAPGELFF.

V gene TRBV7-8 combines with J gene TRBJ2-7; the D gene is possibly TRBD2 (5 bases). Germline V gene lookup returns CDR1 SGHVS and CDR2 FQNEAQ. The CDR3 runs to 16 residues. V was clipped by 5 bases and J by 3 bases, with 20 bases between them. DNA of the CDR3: TGTGCCAGCAGCCTCCTGGTAGAGGCGGGTATCTACGAGCAGTACTTC. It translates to CASSLLVEAGIYEQYF.

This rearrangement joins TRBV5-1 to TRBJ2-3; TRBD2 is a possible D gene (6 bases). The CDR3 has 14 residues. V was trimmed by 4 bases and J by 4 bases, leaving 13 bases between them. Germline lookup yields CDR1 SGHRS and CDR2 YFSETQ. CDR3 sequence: CASSPGGIPDTQYF. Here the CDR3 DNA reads TGCGCCAGCAGCCCTGGGGGGATCCCAGATACGCAGTATTTT.

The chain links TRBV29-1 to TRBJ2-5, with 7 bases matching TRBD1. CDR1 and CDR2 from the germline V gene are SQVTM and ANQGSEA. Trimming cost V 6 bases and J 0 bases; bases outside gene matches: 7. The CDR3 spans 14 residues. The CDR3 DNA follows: TGCAGCGTGGGACAGAACCTGTACCAAGAGACCCAGTACTTC. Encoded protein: CSVGQNLYQETQYF. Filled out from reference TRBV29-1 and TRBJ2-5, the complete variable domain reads SAVISQKPSRDICQRGTSLTIQCQVDSQVTMMFWYRQQPGQSLTLIATANQGSEATYESGFVIDKFPISRPNLTFSTLTVSNMSPEDSSIYLCSVGQNLYQETQYFGPGTRLLVL.

The CDR3, as DNA: TGTGCCAGCAGTGAGTCGGGGAACACTGAAGCTTTCTTT. Translation gives CASSESGNTEAFF. The V and J genes are TRBV2 and TRBJ1-1; D is undetermined. Germline lookup yields CDR1 SNHLY and CDR2 FYNNEI. The CDR3 loop spans 13 amino acids. V was cut by 3 bases and J by 1 base, with 6 bases left in between.

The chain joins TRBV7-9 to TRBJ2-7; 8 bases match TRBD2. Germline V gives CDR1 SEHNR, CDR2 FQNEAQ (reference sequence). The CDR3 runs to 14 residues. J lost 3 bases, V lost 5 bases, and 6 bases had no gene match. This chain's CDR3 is CASSISGNNYEQYF. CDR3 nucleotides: TGTGCCAGCAGCATTAGCGGGAATAACTACGAGCAGTACTTC.

DNA of the CDR3: TGTGCCAGCAGTAGGACAGGGGGCGTGGAGACCCAGTACTTC. This encodes CASSRTGGVETQYF. This chain joins TRBV2 and TRBJ2-5; 11 bases map to TRBD1. The CDR3 is 14 amino acids. V lost 5 bases to trimming and J lost 5 bases; unmatched junction nucleotides: 4. Germline assignment: CDR1 SNHLY and CDR2 FYNNEI.

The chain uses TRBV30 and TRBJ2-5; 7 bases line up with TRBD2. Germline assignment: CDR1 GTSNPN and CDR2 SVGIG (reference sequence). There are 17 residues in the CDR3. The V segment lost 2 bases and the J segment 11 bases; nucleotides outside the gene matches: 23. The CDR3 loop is CAWSPRWSGNPSLEQYF. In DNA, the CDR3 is TGTGCCTGGAGTCCGCGATGGAGCGGGAATCCCTCTTTGGAGCAGTACTTC.

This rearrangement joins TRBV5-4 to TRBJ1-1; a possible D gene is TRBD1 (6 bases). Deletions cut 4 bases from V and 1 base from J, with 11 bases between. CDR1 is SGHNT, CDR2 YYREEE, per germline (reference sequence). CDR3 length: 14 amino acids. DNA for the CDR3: TGTGCCAGCAGCCCGGGACACACGAACACTGAAGCTTTCTTT. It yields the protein CASSPGHTNTEAFF. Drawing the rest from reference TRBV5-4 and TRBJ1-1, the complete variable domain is ETGVTQSPTHLIKTRGQQVTLRCSSQSGHNTVSWYQQALGQGPQFIFQYYREEENGRGNFPPRFSGLQFPNYSSELNVNALELDDSALYLCASSPGHTNTEAFFGQGTRLTVV.

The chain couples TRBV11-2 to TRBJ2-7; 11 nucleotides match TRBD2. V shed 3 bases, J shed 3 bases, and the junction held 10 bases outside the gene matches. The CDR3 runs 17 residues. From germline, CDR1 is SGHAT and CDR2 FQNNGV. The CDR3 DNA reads TGTGCCAGCAGCTTTATTCCGACTAGCGGGGACCTCTACGAGCAGTACTTC. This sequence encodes CASSFIPTSGDLYEQYF.

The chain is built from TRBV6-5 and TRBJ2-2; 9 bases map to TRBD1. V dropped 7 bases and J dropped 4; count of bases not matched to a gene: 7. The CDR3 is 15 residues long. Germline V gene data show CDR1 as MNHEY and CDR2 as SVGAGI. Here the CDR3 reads CASNFRTGVTGELFF. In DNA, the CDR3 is TGTGCCAGCAATTTCAGGACAGGGGTCACCGGGGAGCTGTTTTTT.

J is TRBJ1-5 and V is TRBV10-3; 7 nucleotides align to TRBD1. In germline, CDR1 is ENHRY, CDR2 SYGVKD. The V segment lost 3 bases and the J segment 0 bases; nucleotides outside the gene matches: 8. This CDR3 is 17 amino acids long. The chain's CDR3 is CAISDPGGKYSNQPQHF. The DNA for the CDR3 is TGTGCCATCAGTGATCCAGGGGGAAAGTATAGCAATCAGCCCCAGCATTTT.

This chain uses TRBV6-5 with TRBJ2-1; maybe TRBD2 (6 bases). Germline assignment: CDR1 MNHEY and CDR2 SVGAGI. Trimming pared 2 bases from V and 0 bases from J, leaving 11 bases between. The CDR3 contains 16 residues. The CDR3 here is CASSYVSGLSYNEQFF. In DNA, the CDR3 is TGTGCCAGCAGTTACGTTAGCGGTCTCTCCTACAATGAGCAGTTCTTC.

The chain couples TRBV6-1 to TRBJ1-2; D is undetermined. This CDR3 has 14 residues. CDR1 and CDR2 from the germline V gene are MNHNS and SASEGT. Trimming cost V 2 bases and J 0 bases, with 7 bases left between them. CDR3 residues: CASSEYSANYGYTF. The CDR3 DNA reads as TGTGCCAGCAGTGAATACTCCGCTAACTATGGCTACACCTTC.

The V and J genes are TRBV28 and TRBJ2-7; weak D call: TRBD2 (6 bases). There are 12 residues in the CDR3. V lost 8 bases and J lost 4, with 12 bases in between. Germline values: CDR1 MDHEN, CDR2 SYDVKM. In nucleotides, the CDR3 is TGTGCCAGCCATGGCGGGGAATACGAGCAGTACTTC. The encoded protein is CASHGGEYEQYF.

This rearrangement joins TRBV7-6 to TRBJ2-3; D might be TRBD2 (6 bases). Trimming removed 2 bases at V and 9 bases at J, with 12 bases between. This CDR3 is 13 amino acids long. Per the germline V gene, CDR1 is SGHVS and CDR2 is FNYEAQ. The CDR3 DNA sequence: TGTGCCAGCAGCTTACTAGCGTCGGGGACGCAGTATTTT. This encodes CASSLLASGTQYF.

CDR3 sequence (DNA): TGTGCCAGCAGCCAGGGACAAAGAGAAGACAATGAGCAGTTCTTC. It encodes CASSQGQREDNEQFF. The rearrangement joins TRBV7-3 to TRBJ2-1; D might be TRBD1 (6 bases). The CDR3 is 15 residues long. Germline values: CDR1 SGHTA, CDR2 FQGTGA. The V end was cut by 5 bases, the J end by 5 bases, with 16 bases between.

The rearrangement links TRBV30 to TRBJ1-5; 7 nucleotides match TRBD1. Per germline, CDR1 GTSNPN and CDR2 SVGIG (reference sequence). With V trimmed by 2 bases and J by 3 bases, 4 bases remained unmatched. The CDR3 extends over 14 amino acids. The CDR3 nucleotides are TGTGCCTGGAGTAGGGGACAGTACAATCAGCCCCAGCATTTT. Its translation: CAWSRGQYNQPQHF.

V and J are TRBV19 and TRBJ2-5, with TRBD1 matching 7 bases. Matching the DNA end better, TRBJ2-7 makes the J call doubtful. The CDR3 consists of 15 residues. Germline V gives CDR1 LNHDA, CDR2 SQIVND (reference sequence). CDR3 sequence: CASSIGAGGSYEQYF. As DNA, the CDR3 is TGTGCCAGTAGTATTGGGGCAGGGGGATCCTACGAGCAGTACTTC.

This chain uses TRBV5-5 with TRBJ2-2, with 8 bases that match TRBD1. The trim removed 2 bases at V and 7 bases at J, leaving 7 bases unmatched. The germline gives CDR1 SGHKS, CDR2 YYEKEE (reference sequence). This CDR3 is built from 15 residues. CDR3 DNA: TGTGCCAGCAGCTTCGCAGGGGGCGCAAACGGGGAGCTGTTTTTT. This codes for CASSFAGGANGELFF.

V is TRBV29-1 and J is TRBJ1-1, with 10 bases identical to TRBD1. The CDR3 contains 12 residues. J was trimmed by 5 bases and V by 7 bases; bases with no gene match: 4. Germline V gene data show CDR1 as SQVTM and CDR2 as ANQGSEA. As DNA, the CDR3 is TGCAGCGCCGGACAGGGGGTTACTGAAGCTTTCTTT. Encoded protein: CSAGQGVTEAFF.